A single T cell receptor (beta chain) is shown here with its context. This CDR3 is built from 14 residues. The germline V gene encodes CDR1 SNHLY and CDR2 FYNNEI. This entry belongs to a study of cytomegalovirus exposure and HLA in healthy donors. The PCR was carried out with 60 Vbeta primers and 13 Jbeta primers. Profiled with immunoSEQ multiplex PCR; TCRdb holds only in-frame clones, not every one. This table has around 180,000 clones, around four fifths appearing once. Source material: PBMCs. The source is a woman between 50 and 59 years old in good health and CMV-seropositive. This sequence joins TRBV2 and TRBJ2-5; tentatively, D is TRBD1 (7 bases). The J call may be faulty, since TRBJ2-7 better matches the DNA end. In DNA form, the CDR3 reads TGTGCCAGCAGGAGACAGGGTGGGAGGTACGAGCAGTACTTC. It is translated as CASRRQGGRYEQYF.